This T cell receptor (beta chain) was captured in a study of CD8 T cells in ankylosing spondylitis. One entry per CDR3 protein results from TCRdb running MiXCR on the 5' RACE reads. The table records some 250,000 distinct CDR3 sequences, 20% to 30% of them present only once. This clonotype was counted a few times. Germline values: CDR1 SGHKS, CDR2 YYEKEE (reference sequence). CDR3 length: 15 amino acids. V shed 6 bases and J shed 4 bases, with 17 bases lying between them. The source of this sequence is a male donor with ankylosing spondylitis or in good health (not recorded which). The chain recombines TRBV5-5 with TRBJ2-1, with D perhaps assigned TRBD1 or TRBD2 (5 bases each). Sequenced sample: blood, either unsorted or a sorted T cell fraction (not recorded which). CDR3 nucleotides: TGTGCCAGCATCTTCGGGGCGGACCTATACAATGAGCAGTTCTTC. This translates into CASIFGADLYNEQFF.